At least ten counts were recorded for the clone carrying this T cell receptor (beta chain). Antigen specificity is unknown. Amplifying from RNA transcripts, the study obtained TCR beta CDR3 regions. The workflow started with a first-round RT-PCR run with HTBI primers and then moved on to a second-round multiplex PCR. In TCRdb, the multiplex PCR reads were re-called with MiXCR into one record per CDR3 protein. The sample contains around 43,000 distinct CDR3 sequences, approximately 52% of which appear only once. Each diagnosis was determined on the basis of clinical symptoms, serum thyroxine, TRAb, thyroid ultrasound and orbital computed tomography. From fresh peripheral blood, over 9 ml in volume, the PBMCs were obtained. This record comes from a study of Graves' ophthalmopathy and Graves' hyperthyroidism. Overall study context: Researchers obtained peripheral blood at initial diagnosis, before any treatment had begun. Study-wide results and caveats: Detection in blood was also observed for most expanded thyroid clonotypes above 0.001 frequency.

Germline-derived CDR1 and CDR2 are LNHDA and SQIVND (reference sequence). There are 15 residues in the CDR3. V trimming: 4 bases; J trimming: 7 bases; junction bases outside the gene matches: 8. Sequencing input: peripheral blood. This chain uses TRBV19 with TRBJ2-1; 9 nucleotides line up with TRBD1. The receptor was isolated from an adult man with Graves' ophthalmopathy. Here the CDR3 DNA reads TGTGCCAGTAGTAGGCCGGGACAGGGTTGGAATGAGCAGTTCTTC. Protein: CASSRPGQGWNEQFF.